These T cell receptor beta chains were read from a single sample in a study of beta chain features in type 1 diabetes. Method: immunoSEQ multiplex PCR; TCRdb's copy keeps in-frame clones and lacks some. Of under 300,000 clones listed, roughly 13% are singletons. What was sequenced was naive CD4+ T cells from blood. All receptors come from a man aged 30-40 years with type 1 diabetes. The CDR3 runs from the conserved cysteine through the conserved F or W. The D gene is left open where the match is weak. Size is stated for part of the rows, as once, few or many counts, or as a class when the clone is expanded.

v_call,j_call,d_call,clone_size,cdr3_aa,cdr3_nt
TRBV5-1,TRBJ2-3,NA,few,CASSQLRGGDTQYF,TGCGCCAGCAGCCAGCTGAGGGGGGGAGATACGCAGTATTTT
TRBV29-1,TRBJ2-3,TRBD2,NA,CSYEASGASTDTQYF,TGCAGCTATGAGGCTAGCGGGGCTAGCACAGATACGCAGTATTTT
TRBV6-5,TRBJ1-5,TRBD1,NA,CASGRGQGVHF,TGTGCCAGCGGTCGAGGACAGGGCGTGCATTTT
TRBV15,TRBJ2-7,NA,NA,CATSWGLGYEQYF,TGTGCCACCAGCTGGGGCTTGGGGTACGAGCAGTACTTC
TRBV7-2,TRBJ1-3,TRBD1,NA,CASSPWIRDSGNTIYF,TGTGCCAGCAGCCCGTGGATCCGGGACAGTGGAAACACCATATATTTT
TRBV5-1,TRBJ1-1,NA,few,CASSLAQASNTEAFF,TGCGCCAGCAGCTTGGCACAGGCCTCGAACACTGAAGCTTTCTTT
TRBV16,TRBJ1-6,NA,NA,CASSQKQGGSPLHF,TGTGCCAGCAGCCAAAAACAGGGCGGCTCACCCCTCCACTTT
TRBV6-1,TRBJ2-4,NA,NA,CASSPKAGNIQYF,TGTGCCAGCAGCCCTAAGGCGGGAAACATTCAGTACTTC
TRBV11-2,TRBJ1-1,NA,NA,CASGIRGGREAFF,TGTGCCAGCGGTATCAGGGGCGGGAGGGAAGCTTTCTTT
TRBV30,TRBJ2-4,NA,few,CAWSARVRDIQYF,TGTGCCTGGAGTGCCAGGGTGAGAGACATTCAGTACTTC
TRBV5-1,TRBJ2-6,TRBD1,NA,CASSLGQGVGANVLTF,TGCGCCAGCAGCTTGGGACAGGGGGTCGGGGCCAACGTCCTGACTTTC
TRBV6-5,TRBJ1-4,TRBD1,NA,CASRPGQSNEKLFF,TGTGCCAGCAGGCCGGGACAGAGTAATGAAAAACTGTTTTTT
TRBV13,TRBJ2-3,NA,NA,CASSPRTATSTDTQYF,TGTGCCAGCAGCCCCAGGACAGCCACTAGCACAGATACGCAGTATTTT
TRBV5-1,TRBJ2-5,NA,few,CASSAEQTQYF,TGCGCCAGCAGCGCGGAACAGACCCAGTACTTC
TRBV5-1,TRBJ2-7,TRBD1,NA,CASSPDRGQGYEQYF,TGCGCCAGCAGCCCAGACAGAGGACAGGGCTACGAGCAGTACTTC
TRBV30,TRBJ2-5,TRBD2,NA,CAWSKSGTSGQETQYF,TGTGCCTGGAGTAAATCCGGGACTAGCGGACAAGAGACCCAGTACTTC
TRBV10-1,TRBJ2-7,NA,NA,CASSESVRGTQYF,TGCGCCAGCAGTGAGTCGGTGCGAGGAACGCAGTACTTC
TRBV19,TRBJ1-1,TRBD1,NA,CASGRQGLGRATEAFF,TGTGCCAGTGGGAGACAGGGGCTGGGACGTGCCACTGAAGCTTTCTTT
TRBV6-6,TRBJ2-7,TRBD1,few,CASSYSTGLEEQYF,TGTGCCAGCAGTTACTCGACAGGGTTAGAAGAGCAGTACTTC
TRBV9,TRBJ2-3,TRBD2,NA,CASSPAGGGGPDTQYF,TGTGCCAGCAGCCCGGCGGGTGGCGGGGGGCCAGATACGCAGTATTTT
TRBV5-6,TRBJ1-1,TRBD1,NA,CASSYDQGEVTEAFF,TGTGCCAGCAGCTACGACCAGGGGGAGGTCACTGAAGCTTTCTTT
TRBV6-5,TRBJ2-5,NA,few,CASSYSRSGSGETQYF,TGTGCCAGCAGTTACTCGAGATCGGGGTCCGGAGAGACCCAGTACTTC
TRBV28,TRBJ2-1,TRBD2,few,CASSTTSSGRWHEQFF,TGTGCCAGCAGTACCACCTCTAGCGGGAGGTGGCATGAGCAGTTCTTC
TRBV2,TRBJ2-7,NA,NA,CASTLRGSEQYF,TGTGCCAGCACGCTCAGGGGAAGCGAGCAGTACTTC
TRBV5-1,TRBJ2-1,TRBD2,NA,CASSPRTSGRSDEQFF,TGCGCCAGCAGCCCCCGGACTAGCGGGAGAAGCGATGAGCAGTTCTTC
TRBV11-2,TRBJ2-4,NA,few,CASSLERTENIQYF,TGTGCCAGCAGCTTAGAGCGGACAGAAAACATTCAGTACTTC
TRBV5-4,TRBJ1-5,NA,few,CAKDRRGAQHF,TGTGCCAAGGACCGCAGGGGAGCCCAGCATTTT
TRBV30,TRBJ1-2,NA,few,CAFAGWDTQPGGYTF,TGTGCCTTCGCCGGTTGGGACACTCAACCGGGTGGCTACACCTTC
TRBV5-1,TRBJ2-7,NA,NA,CASSLTGAPSYEQYF,TGCGCCAGCAGCTTGACCGGAGCGCCGTCCTACGAGCAGTACTTC
TRBV7-9,TRBJ2-7,NA,few,CASSNGHSYEQYF,TGTGCCAGCAGCAATGGCCACTCCTACGAGCAGTACTTC
TRBV5-6,TRBJ2-7,NA,few,CASSLVGAPSYEQYF,TGTGCCAGCAGCTTGGTTGGGGCCCCCTCCTACGAGCAGTACTTC
TRBV6-6,TRBJ1-1,NA,few,CASSNLGGTEAFF,TGTGCCAGCAGCAACCTGGGCGGGACTGAAGCTTTCTTT
TRBV11-2,TRBJ1-6,NA,few,CASSQINSPLHF,TGTGCCAGCAGCCAGATTAATTCACCCCTCCACTTT
TRBV18,TRBJ2-7,NA,few,CASSPAQGEYEQYF,TGTGCCAGCTCACCTGCACAGGGAGAATACGAGCAGTACTTC
TRBV9,TRBJ2-1,TRBD1,NA,CASSVAGDSLGNEQFF,TGTGCCAGCAGCGTAGCAGGGGACAGCTTGGGCAATGAGCAGTTCTTC
TRBV27,TRBJ2-1,TRBD1,NA,CASSLSETQGAPYNEQFF,TGTGCCAGCAGTTTATCGGAGACACAGGGGGCCCCTTACAATGAGCAGTTCTTC
TRBV18,TRBJ2-1,NA,NA,CASSLQSGNGYNEQFF,TGTGCCAGCTCACTTCAGTCGGGGAACGGCTACAATGAGCAGTTCTTC
TRBV11-1,TRBJ2-2,NA,NA,CASSQRRTGELFF,TGTGCCAGCAGCCAACGTCGGACCGGGGAGCTGTTTTTT
TRBV5-1,TRBJ2-1,NA,NA,CASSLGQSYNEQFF,TGCGCCAGCAGCTTGGGCCAGTCCTACAATGAGCAGTTCTTC
TRBV25-1,TRBJ1-1,TRBD1,NA,CATKTGWDTEAFF,TGTGCCACCAAGACAGGGTGGGACACTGAAGCTTTCTTT
TRBV19,TRBJ1-2,TRBD1,few,CASSLPGGVYGYTF,TGTGCCAGTAGTTTGCCAGGGGGCGTGTATGGCTACACCTTC
TRBV27,TRBJ1-5,NA,NA,CASSLEAGNQPQHF,TGTGCCAGCAGTTTAGAGGCAGGGAACCAGCCCCAGCATTTT
TRBV12-5,TRBJ2-5,TRBD1,NA,CASGRDRPKGETQYF,TGTGCTAGTGGGCGGGACAGGCCAAAGGGAGAGACCCAGTACTTC
TRBV30,TRBJ1-1,NA,NA,CAWRWQNLNTEAFF,TGTGCCTGGAGATGGCAAAACCTGAACACTGAAGCTTTCTTT
TRBV7-9,TRBJ1-1,TRBD1,NA,CASSSLRTGTTEAFF,TGTGCCAGCAGCTCGCTCCGGACAGGAACCACTGAAGCTTTCTTT
TRBV6-1,TRBJ2-5,NA,few,CASSEGRAVAYF,TGTGCCAGCAGTGAAGGCAGGGCCGTGGCGTACTTC